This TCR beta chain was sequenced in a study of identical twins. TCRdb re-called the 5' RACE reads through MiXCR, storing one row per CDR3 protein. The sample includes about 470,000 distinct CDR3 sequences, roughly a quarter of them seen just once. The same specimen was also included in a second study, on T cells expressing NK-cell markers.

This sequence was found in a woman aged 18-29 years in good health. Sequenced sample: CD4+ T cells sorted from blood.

The chain's CDR3 is CASSQSNQPQHF. CDR3 in DNA: TGTGCCAGCAGTCAAAGCAATCAGCCCCAGCATTTT. The rearrangement uses TRBV27 and TRBJ1-5; D remains unclear. V lost 5 bases and J lost 1, with 3 bases in between. The CDR3 runs 12 residues. CDR1 and CDR2 (germline): MNHEY, SMNVEV (reference sequence).